Listed below are T cell receptor beta chains from one sample, sequenced in a study of blood T cell repertoires in COVID-19. The repertoire was sequenced with immunoSEQ multiplex PCR; TCRdb's copy has only in-frame clones and lacks some. The sample shows 270,000 or so clones, around nine tenths of them seen only once. Sequenced input: peripheral blood. These receptors were obtained from a man aged 40-55 years with active or convalescent COVID-19. CDR3s include the opening cysteine and the closing phenylalanine or tryptophan. D genes are given only for firm matches. Clone size is given for some rows only: seen once, a few or many times, or a class if the clone is expanded.

d_gene: TRBD1
j_gene: TRBJ2-7
abundance: .
v_gene: TRBV5-1
CDR3nt: TGCGCCAGCAGCTTGGTGGGACAGGGGGAAGTCGAGCAGTACTTC
CDR3aa: CASSLVGQGEVEQYF

d_gene: TRBD2
j_gene: TRBJ2-5
abundance: once
v_gene: TRBV19
CDR3nt: TGTGCCAGTACTAAGGGACTAGCGGACCAAGAGACCCAGTACTTC
CDR3aa: CASTKGLADQETQYF

d_gene: .
j_gene: TRBJ2-5
abundance: .
v_gene: TRBV11-3
CDR3nt: TGTGCCAGCAGCCAAATTCAAGAGACCCAGTACTTC
CDR3aa: CASSQIQETQYF

d_gene: .
j_gene: TRBJ2-2
abundance: .
v_gene: TRBV19
CDR3nt: TGTGCCAGTAGCCACCGGACGATCGACAGGACCGGGGAGCTGTTTTTT
CDR3aa: CASSHRTIDRTGELFF

d_gene: TRBD2
j_gene: TRBJ2-5
abundance: once
v_gene: TRBV29-1
CDR3nt: TGCAGCTCCCGGCGGGAGGACAAGACCCAGTACTTC
CDR3aa: CSSRREDKTQYF

d_gene: TRBD2
j_gene: TRBJ2-1
abundance: .
v_gene: TRBV11-2
CDR3nt: TGTGCCAGCAGCTTAGGGACTAGCGGGAGTGGGCAGTTCTTC
CDR3aa: CASSLGTSGSGQFF

d_gene: TRBD1
j_gene: TRBJ2-6
abundance: once
v_gene: TRBV19
CDR3nt: TGTGCCAGTAGGCAGGGGGCTGGGGCCAACGTCCTGACTTTC
CDR3aa: CASRQGAGANVLTF

d_gene: .
j_gene: TRBJ2-2
abundance: .
v_gene: TRBV24-1
CDR3nt: TGTGCCACCAGTCCCTCGAACACCGGGGAGCTGTTTTTT
CDR3aa: CATSPSNTGELFF

d_gene: TRBD1
j_gene: TRBJ1-1
abundance: .
v_gene: TRBV10-2
CDR3nt: TGCGCCAGCAGTGATTGGGGACAGGAGGAAGCTTTCTTT
CDR3aa: CASSDWGQEEAFF

d_gene: .
j_gene: TRBJ2-3
abundance: .
v_gene: TRBV27
CDR3nt: TGTGCCAGCAGTCCACTCCCGCTAGATACGCAGTATTTT
CDR3aa: CASSPLPLDTQYF

d_gene: TRBD1
j_gene: TRBJ1-1
abundance: .
v_gene: TRBV7-9
CDR3nt: TGTGCCAGCAGCCCTAGGAGGGACAGGGACACTGAAGCTTTCTTT
CDR3aa: CASSPRRDRDTEAFF

d_gene: .
j_gene: TRBJ2-1
abundance: .
v_gene: TRBV11-2
CDR3nt: TGTGCCAGCAGCTTGCCCCCTCCCAGGGGATACGAGCAGTTCTTC
CDR3aa: CASSLPPPRGYEQFF

d_gene: TRBD1
j_gene: TRBJ1-2
abundance: .
v_gene: TRBV19
CDR3nt: TGTGCCAGCTCTGGGACAGGAGAGGGCTACACCTTC
CDR3aa: CASSGTGEGYTF

d_gene: .
j_gene: TRBJ1-6
abundance: .
v_gene: TRBV19
CDR3nt: TGTGCCAGTAACCCCGCGGGGGGGAGGACCCTCCACTTT
CDR3aa: CASNPAGGRTLHF

d_gene: .
j_gene: TRBJ2-5
abundance: .
v_gene: TRBV11-2
CDR3nt: TGTGCCAGCAGCCCACTTTTGGAGACCCAGTACTTC
CDR3aa: CASSPLLETQYF

d_gene: TRBD2
j_gene: TRBJ2-7
abundance: .
v_gene: TRBV11-3
CDR3nt: TGTGCCAGCAGCCTTAGCGGGAAGGGTTACGAGCAGTACTTC
CDR3aa: CASSLSGKGYEQYF

d_gene: .
j_gene: TRBJ2-5
abundance: .
v_gene: TRBV28
CDR3nt: TGTGCCAGCAGTTTAGTCAGGGTCGGACAGACCCAGTACTTC
CDR3aa: CASSLVRVGQTQYF

d_gene: .
j_gene: TRBJ2-3
abundance: .
v_gene: TRBV9
CDR3nt: TGTGCCAGCAGCGTAGAGGCCATGGGAGCGGGCACAGATACGCAGTATTTT
CDR3aa: CASSVEAMGAGTDTQYF

d_gene: TRBD2
j_gene: TRBJ2-3
abundance: .
v_gene: TRBV23-1
CDR3nt: TGCGCCAGCAGCCTTATACCACAAAGCGGGAGGGGTGCAGATACGCAGTATTTT
CDR3aa: CASSLIPQSGRGADTQYF

d_gene: .
j_gene: TRBJ1-6
abundance: .
v_gene: TRBV5-1
CDR3nt: TGCGCCAGCACTCCTCCCCACAGTCCCCATCCCGTCCGGTCGGGGGACTATAATTCACCCCTCCACTTT
CDR3aa: CASTPPHSPHPVRSGDYNSPLHF

d_gene: TRBD1
j_gene: TRBJ1-6
abundance: .
v_gene: TRBV27
CDR3nt: TGTGCCAGCAGCCCTGGACAGGGCAACTCACCCCTCCACTTT
CDR3aa: CASSPGQGNSPLHF

d_gene: .
j_gene: TRBJ2-3
abundance: .
v_gene: TRBV9
CDR3nt: TGTGCCAGCAGCGTAGTGGCATGGGAGACAGATACGCAGTATTTT
CDR3aa: CASSVVAWETDTQYF

d_gene: .
j_gene: TRBJ1-2
abundance: .
v_gene: TRBV10-3
CDR3nt: TGTGCCATCACCACGCAGGGGATTGGCTACACCTTC
CDR3aa: CAITTQGIGYTF

d_gene: .
j_gene: TRBJ2-2
abundance: .
v_gene: TRBV13
CDR3nt: TGTGCCAGCAGCCCAGTTGGAGGCGGGGAGCTGTTTTTT
CDR3aa: CASSPVGGGELFF

d_gene: TRBD1
j_gene: TRBJ1-1
abundance: .
v_gene: TRBV29-1
CDR3nt: TGCAGCGTTGTACACAGGGGGACTGAAGCTTTCTTT
CDR3aa: CSVVHRGTEAFF

d_gene: TRBD1
j_gene: TRBJ1-2
abundance: .
v_gene: TRBV6-5
CDR3nt: TGTGCCAGCAGTCATCCTCGGACAGGTTCAGAAGGCTACACCTTC
CDR3aa: CASSHPRTGSEGYTF

d_gene: .
j_gene: TRBJ2-7
abundance: .
v_gene: TRBV30
CDR3nt: TGTGCCTGGAGTCCCTGGGGCCCCTACGAGCAGTACTTC
CDR3aa: CAWSPWGPYEQYF

d_gene: .
j_gene: TRBJ1-5
abundance: once
v_gene: TRBV27
CDR3nt: TGTGCCAGTGCCTTCAGGGAAAATCAGCCCCAGCATTTT
CDR3aa: CASAFRENQPQHF

d_gene: TRBD1
j_gene: TRBJ2-5
abundance: .
v_gene: TRBV2
CDR3nt: TGTGCCAGCTTGACAGGGGTAGGGGAGACCCAGTACTTC
CDR3aa: CASLTGVGETQYF

d_gene: TRBD2
j_gene: TRBJ2-7
abundance: .
v_gene: TRBV5-1
CDR3nt: TGCGCCAGCAGCTTGGCCCCGGGAGGGTCCCACGAGCAGTACTTC
CDR3aa: CASSLAPGGSHEQYF

d_gene: TRBD1
j_gene: TRBJ2-5
abundance: .
v_gene: TRBV24-1
CDR3nt: TGTGCCACCAGTGAAACAGGGGGATGGGAGACCCAGTACTTC
CDR3aa: CATSETGGWETQYF

d_gene: .
j_gene: TRBJ1-2
abundance: .
v_gene: TRBV28
CDR3nt: TGTGCCAGCAGTAACTCCTTGGGGGGGAATGGGGACACCTTC
CDR3aa: CASSNSLGGNGDTF

d_gene: .
j_gene: TRBJ1-3
abundance: few
v_gene: TRBV13
CDR3nt: TGTGCCAGCAGCTTAAGAACGGCGGTCTCTGGAAACACCATATATTTT
CDR3aa: CASSLRTAVSGNTIYF

d_gene: .
j_gene: TRBJ1-6
abundance: .
v_gene: TRBV7-2
CDR3nt: TGTGCCAGCAGCTTAACGAGTTCACCCCTCCACTTT
CDR3aa: CASSLTSSPLHF

d_gene: .
j_gene: TRBJ2-1
abundance: .
v_gene: TRBV29-1
CDR3nt: TGCAGCGCCGGCGCGGACAATGAGCAGTTCTTC
CDR3aa: CSAGADNEQFF

d_gene: .
j_gene: TRBJ1-2
abundance: few
v_gene: TRBV30
CDR3nt: TGTGCCTGGAGTGTGGACATTTCGGGCTACACCTTC
CDR3aa: CAWSVDISGYTF

d_gene: .
j_gene: TRBJ1-1
abundance: .
v_gene: TRBV19
CDR3nt: TGTGCCAGTAAAAACGCCGGTGAAGCTTTCTTT
CDR3aa: CASKNAGEAFF